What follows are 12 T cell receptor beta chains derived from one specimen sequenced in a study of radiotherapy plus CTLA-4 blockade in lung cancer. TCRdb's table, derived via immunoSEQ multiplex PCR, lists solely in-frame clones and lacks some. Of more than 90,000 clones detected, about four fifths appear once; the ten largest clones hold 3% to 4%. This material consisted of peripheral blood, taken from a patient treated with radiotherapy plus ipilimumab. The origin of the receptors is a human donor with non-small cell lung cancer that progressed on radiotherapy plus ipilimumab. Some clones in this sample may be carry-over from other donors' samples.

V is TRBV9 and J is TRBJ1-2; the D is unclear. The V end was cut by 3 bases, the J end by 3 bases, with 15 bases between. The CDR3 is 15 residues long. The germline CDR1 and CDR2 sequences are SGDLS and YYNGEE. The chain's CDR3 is CASSAIAGAHYGYTF. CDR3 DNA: TGTGCCAGCAGCGCGATCGCGGGCGCGCACTATGGCTACACCTTC.

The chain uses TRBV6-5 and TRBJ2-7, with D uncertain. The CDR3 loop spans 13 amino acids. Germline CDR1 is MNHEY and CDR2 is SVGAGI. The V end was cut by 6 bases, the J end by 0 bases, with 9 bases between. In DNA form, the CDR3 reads TGTGCCAGCAGATCCGGGCCCTCCTACGAGCAGTACTTC. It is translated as CASRSGPSYEQYF.

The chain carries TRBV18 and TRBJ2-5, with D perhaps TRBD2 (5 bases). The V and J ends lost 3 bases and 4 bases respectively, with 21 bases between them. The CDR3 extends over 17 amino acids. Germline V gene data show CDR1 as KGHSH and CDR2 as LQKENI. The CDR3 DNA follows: TGTGCCAGCTCACCCGGTTTTGAGCGCGGAGGTAGAGAGACCCAGTACTTC. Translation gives CASSPGFERGGRETQYF.

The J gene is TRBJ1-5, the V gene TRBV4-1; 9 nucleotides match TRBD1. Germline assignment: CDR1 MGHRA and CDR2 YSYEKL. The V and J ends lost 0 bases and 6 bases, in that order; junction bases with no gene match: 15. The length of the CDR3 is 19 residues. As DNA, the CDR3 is TGCGCCAGCAGCCAAGACGATTCGCCGGGACAGGGATTTAGTCAGCCCCAGCATTTT. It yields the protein CASSQDDSPGQGFSQPQHF.

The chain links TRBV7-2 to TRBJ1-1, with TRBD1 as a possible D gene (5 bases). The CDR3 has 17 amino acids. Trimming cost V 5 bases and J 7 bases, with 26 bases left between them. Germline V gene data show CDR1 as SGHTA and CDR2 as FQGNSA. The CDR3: CASSLEFGLSFRGEAFF. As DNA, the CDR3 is TGTGCCAGCAGCCTTGAATTCGGACTCTCCTTTAGGGGTGAAGCTTTCTTT.

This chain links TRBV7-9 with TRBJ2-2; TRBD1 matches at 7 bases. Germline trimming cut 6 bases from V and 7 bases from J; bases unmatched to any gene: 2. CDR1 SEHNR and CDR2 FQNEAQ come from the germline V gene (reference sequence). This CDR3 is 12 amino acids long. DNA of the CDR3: TGTGCCAGCAGGACAGGGATCGGGGAGCTGTTTTTT. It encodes CASRTGIGELFF. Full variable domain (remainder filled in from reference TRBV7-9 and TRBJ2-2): DTGVSQNPRHKITKRGQNVTFRCDPISEHNRLYWYRQTLGQGPEFLTYFQNEAQLEKSRLLSDRFSAERPKGSFSTLEIQRTEQGDSAMYLCASRTGIGELFFGEGSRLTVL.

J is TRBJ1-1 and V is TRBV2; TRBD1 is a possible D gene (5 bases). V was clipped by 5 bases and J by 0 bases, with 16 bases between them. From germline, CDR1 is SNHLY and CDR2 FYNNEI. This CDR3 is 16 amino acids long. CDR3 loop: CASSLQGEWMNTEAFF. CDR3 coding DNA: TGTGCCAGCAGTCTCCAGGGTGAGTGGATGAACACTGAAGCTTTCTTT.

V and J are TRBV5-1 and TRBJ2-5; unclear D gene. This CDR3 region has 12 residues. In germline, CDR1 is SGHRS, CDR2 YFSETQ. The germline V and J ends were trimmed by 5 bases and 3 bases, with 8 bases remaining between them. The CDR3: CASRDPEETQYF. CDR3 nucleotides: TGCGCCAGCAGGGATCCCGAAGAGACCCAGTACTTC. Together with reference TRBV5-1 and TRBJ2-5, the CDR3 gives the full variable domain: KAGVTQTPRYLIKTRGQQVTLSCSPISGHRSVSWYQQTPGQGLQFLFEYFSETQRNKGNFPGRFSGRQFSNSRSEMNVSTLELGDSALYLCASRDPEETQYFGPGTRLLVL.

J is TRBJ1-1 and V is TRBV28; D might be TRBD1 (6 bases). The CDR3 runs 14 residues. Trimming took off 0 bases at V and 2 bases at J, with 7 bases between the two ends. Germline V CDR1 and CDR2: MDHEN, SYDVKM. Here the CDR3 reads CASSLWTGNTEAFF. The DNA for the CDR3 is TGTGCCAGCAGTTTATGGACAGGTAACACTGAAGCTTTCTTT.

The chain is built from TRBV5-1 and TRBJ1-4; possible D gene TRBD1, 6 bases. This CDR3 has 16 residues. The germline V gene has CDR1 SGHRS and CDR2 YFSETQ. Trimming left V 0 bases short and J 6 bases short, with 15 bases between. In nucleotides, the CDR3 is TGCGCCAGCAGCTTGGCCCCGACAGGTTCGGATGAAAAACTGTTTTTT. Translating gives CASSLAPTGSDEKLFF.

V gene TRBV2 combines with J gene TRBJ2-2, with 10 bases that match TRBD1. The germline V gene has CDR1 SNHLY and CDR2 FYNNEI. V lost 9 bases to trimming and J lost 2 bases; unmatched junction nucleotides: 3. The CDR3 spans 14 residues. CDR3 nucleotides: TGTGCCAGTGACAGGGGGCTTAACACCGGGGAGCTGTTTTTT. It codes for CASDRGLNTGELFF.

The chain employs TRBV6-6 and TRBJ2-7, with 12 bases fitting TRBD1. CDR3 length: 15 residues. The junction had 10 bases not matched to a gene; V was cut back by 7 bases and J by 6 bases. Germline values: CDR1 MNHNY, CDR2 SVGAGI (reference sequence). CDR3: CASKLLGQGAFEQYF. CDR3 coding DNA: TGTGCCAGCAAGTTACTGGGACAGGGGGCGTTCGAGCAGTACTTC.